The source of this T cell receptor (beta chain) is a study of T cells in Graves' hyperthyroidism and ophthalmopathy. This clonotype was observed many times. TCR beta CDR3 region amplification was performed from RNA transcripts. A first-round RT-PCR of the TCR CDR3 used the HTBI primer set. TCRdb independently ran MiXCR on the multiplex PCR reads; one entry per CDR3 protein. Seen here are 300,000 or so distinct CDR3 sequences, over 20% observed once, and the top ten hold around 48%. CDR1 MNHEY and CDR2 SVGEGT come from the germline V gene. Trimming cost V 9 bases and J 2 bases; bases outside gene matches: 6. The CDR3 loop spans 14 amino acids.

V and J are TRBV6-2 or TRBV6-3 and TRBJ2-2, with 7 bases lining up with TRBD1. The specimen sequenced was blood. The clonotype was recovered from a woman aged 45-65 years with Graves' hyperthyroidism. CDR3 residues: CASLGQANTGELFF. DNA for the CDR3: TGTGCCAGTCTCGGACAGGCAAACACCGGGGAGCTGTTTTTT.